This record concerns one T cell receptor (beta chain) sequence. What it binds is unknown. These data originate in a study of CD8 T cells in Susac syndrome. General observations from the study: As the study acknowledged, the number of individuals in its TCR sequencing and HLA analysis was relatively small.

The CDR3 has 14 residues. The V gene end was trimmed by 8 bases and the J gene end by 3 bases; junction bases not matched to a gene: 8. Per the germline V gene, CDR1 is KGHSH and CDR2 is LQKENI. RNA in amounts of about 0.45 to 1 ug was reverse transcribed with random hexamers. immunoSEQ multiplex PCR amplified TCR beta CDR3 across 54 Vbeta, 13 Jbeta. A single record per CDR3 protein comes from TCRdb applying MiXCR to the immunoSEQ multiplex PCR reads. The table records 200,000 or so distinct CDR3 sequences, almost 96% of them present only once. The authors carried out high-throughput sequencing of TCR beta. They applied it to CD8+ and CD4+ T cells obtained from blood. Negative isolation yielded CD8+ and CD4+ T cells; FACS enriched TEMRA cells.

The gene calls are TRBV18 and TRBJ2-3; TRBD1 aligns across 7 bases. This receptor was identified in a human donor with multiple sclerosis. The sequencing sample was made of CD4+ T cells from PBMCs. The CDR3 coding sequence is TGTGCCAGCACTACAGGGGCGGCAACAGATACGCAGTATTTT. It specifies CASTTGAATDTQYF.